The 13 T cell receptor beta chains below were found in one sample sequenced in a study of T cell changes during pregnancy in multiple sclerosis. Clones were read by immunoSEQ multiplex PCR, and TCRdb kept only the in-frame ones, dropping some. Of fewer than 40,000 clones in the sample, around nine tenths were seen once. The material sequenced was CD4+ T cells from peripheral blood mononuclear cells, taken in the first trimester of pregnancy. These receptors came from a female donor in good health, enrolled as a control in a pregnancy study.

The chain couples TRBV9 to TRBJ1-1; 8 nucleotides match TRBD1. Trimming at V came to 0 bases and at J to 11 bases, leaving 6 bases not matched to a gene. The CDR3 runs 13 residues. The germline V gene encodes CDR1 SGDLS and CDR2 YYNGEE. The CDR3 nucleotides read TGTGCCAGCAGCGTAGTAGACAGGGGTGAGGCTTTCTTT. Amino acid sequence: CASSVVDRGEAFF.

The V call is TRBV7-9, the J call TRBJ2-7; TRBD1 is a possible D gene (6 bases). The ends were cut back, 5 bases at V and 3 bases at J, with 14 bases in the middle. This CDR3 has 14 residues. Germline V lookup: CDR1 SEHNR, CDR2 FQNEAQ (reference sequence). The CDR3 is CASSVGQIHYEQYF. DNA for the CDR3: TGTGCCAGCAGCGTCGGACAGATTCACTACGAGCAGTACTTC.

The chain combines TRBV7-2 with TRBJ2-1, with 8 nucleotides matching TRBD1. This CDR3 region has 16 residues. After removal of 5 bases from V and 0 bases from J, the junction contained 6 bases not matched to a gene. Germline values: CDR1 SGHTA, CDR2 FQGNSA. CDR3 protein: CASSKDRGGSYNEQFF. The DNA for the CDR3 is TGTGCCAGCAGCAAAGACAGGGGTGGCTCCTACAATGAGCAGTTCTTC.

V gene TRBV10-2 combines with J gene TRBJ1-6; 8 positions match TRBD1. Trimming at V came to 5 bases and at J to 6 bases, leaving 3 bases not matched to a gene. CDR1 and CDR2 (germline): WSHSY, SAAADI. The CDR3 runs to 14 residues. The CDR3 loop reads CASSRQGSNSPLHF. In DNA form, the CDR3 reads TGCGCCAGCAGTCGACAGGGGAGTAATTCACCCCTCCACTTT.

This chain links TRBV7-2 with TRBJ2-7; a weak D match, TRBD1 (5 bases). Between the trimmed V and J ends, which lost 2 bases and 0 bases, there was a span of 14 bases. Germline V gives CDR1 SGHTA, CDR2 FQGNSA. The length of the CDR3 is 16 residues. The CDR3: CASSLSRQQLSYEQYF. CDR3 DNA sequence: TGTGCCAGCAGCTTAAGTCGACAGCAGCTCTCCTACGAGCAGTACTTC.

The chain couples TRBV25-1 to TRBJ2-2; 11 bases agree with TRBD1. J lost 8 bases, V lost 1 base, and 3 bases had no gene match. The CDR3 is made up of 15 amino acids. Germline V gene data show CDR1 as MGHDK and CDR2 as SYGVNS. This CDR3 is CASSEWGQGVGELFF. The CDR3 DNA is TGTGCCAGCAGTGAATGGGGACAGGGGGTAGGGGAGCTGTTTTTT.

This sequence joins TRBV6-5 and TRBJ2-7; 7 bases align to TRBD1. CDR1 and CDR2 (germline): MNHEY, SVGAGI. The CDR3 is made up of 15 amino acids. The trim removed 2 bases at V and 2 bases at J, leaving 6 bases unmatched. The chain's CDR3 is CASSYRDRGPYEQYF. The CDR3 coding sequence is TGTGCCAGCAGTTACCGGGACAGAGGGCCCTACGAGCAGTACTTC.

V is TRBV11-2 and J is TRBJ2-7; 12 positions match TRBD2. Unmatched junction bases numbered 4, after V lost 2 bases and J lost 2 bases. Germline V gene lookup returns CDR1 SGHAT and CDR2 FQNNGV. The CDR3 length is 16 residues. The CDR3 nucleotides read TGTGCCAGCAGCTTAAGGGCTAGCGGGAGGGCCTACGAGCAGTACTTC. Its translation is CASSLRASGRAYEQYF.

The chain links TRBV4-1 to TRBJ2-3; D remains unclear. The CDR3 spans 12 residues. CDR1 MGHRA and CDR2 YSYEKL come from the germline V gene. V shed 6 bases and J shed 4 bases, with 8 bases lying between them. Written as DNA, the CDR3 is TGCGCCAGCAGTCGGGTCGCAGATACGCAGTATTTT. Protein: CASSRVADTQYF.

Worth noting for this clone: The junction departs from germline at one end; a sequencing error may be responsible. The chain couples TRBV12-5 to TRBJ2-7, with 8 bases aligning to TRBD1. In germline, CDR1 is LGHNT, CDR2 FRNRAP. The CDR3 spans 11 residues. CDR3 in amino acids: CASGAGQGISF. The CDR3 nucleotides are TGTGCTAGTGGTGCCGGACAGGGAATTAGCTTC.

In nucleotides, the CDR3 is TGCGCCAGCAGCTATCAGGGGAACACTGAAGCTTTCTTT. Amino acid sequence: CASSYQGNTEAFF. V and J are TRBV5-1 and TRBJ1-1; maybe TRBD1 (5 bases). Germline loops: CDR1 SGHRS, CDR2 YFSETQ. Trimming took 3 bases from V and 1 from J, leaving 7 bases between them. The CDR3 consists of 13 residues.

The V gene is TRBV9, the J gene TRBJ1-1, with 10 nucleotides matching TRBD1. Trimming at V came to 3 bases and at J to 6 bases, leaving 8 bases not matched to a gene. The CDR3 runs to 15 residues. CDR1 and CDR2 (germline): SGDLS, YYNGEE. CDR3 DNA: TGTGCCAGCAGCGGGCGGGACAGGGGTTATCCTGAAGCTTTCTTT. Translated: CASSGRDRGYPEAFF.

As DNA, the CDR3 is TGTGCCAGCAGCACTACTAGTACAATGGAGACCCAGTACTTC. Its protein product is CASSTTSTMETQYF. The chain carries TRBV2 and TRBJ2-5, with D possibly TRBD2 on 5 matching bases. The CDR3 consists of 14 residues. Trimming took 6 bases from V and 5 from J, leaving 16 bases between them. Germline V gene sequence: CDR1 SNHLY, CDR2 FYNNEI.